The present T cell receptor beta chain was sequenced within a study of patients and donors after allogeneic stem cell transplantation. TCRdb used MiXCR to reprocess the RT-PCR reads, holding one entry per CDR3 protein. The sample contains around 170,000 distinct CDR3 sequences, approximately 24% of which appear only once. This clonotype was counted at least ten times. Sequencing input: blood, either unsorted or a sorted T cell fraction (not recorded which). The clonotype was recovered from a human donor who was either an allogeneic HSCT recipient or a stem cell or donor lymphocyte infusion donor (not recorded which). It is not recorded whose cells these are; they may come from a transplant donor.

The CDR3 nucleotides read TGCGCCAGCAGCCCCGGACAGGGGGCTGAAGCTTTCTTT. Its translation: CASSPGQGAEAFF. V usage is TRBV5-1 and J usage is TRBJ1-1, with 10 bases identical to TRBD1. Trimming cost V 4 bases and J 6 bases; bases outside gene matches: 3. Germline lookup yields CDR1 SGHRS and CDR2 YFSETQ. CDR3 size: 13 residues.